This note documents a single T cell receptor (beta chain) sequence. The sample belongs to a study of blood T cell repertoires in COVID-19. Across the whole study: Sources were T cells, B-cell-depleted T cells, or PBMCs; the material itself was cDNA or gDNA.

In the original processing: How many nucleated cells were present was estimated from reference gene primer amplification. The protocol was immunoSEQ multiplex PCR, while the TCRdb copy is restricted to in-frame clones and leaves out a portion. That table gives V, J and clone size, and the DNA gave D and trimming. The table lists a few hundred thousand clones, approximately 83% of them singletons. After removal of 4 bases from V and 1 base from J, the junction contained 9 bases not matched to a gene. The CDR3 has 17 residues. Germline V CDR1 and CDR2: SGHRS, YFSETQ. This rearrangement joins TRBV5-1 to TRBJ1-3; TRBD1 matches at 9 bases. The sequenced sample was PBMCs or T cells enriched from blood (not recorded which). This TCR was sampled from a man between 50 and 59 years old who had recovered from COVID-19. CDR3 protein: CASSGRAQGASGNTIYF. As DNA, the CDR3 is TGCGCCAGCAGCGGTCGCGCACAGGGGGCTTCTGGAAACACCATATATTTT.